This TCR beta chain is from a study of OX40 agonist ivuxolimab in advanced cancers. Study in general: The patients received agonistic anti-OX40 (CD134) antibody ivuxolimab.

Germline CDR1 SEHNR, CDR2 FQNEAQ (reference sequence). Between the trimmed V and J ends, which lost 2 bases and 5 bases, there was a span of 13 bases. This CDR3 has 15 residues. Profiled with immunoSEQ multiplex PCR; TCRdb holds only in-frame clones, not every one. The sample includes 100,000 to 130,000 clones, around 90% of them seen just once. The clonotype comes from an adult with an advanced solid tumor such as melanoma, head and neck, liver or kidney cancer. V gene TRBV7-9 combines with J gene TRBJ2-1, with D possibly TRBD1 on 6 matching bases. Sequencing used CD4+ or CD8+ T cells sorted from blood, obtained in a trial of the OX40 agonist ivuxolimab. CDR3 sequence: CASSLRQGKNNEQFF. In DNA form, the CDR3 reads TGTGCCAGCAGCTTACGGCAGGGGAAGAACAATGAGCAGTTCTTC.